This T cell receptor beta chain derives from a study of blood T cell repertoires in COVID-19. Study summary: Sources were T cells, B-cell-depleted T cells, or PBMCs; the material itself was cDNA or gDNA.

Residents of 24 US areas, aged roughly 18 to 89 years, made up the participants. Two negative PCRs, clearance, or symptom resolution were required of recovered Cohort 3 donors. Source study methods: Estimates of nucleated cell counts were drawn from the amplification of reference gene primers. Assay used: immunoSEQ multiplex PCR; TCRdb lists only in-frame clones, some missing. V and J calls and clone size are given by that table; D and trimming were obtained from the DNA. This sample has roughly 330,000 clones, with about 90% found just once. V was pared by 11 bases and J by 5 bases, with 5 bases of the junction left unmatched. This CDR3 comprises 12 residues.

The rearrangement uses TRBV23-1 and TRBJ1-5; 8 bases map to TRBD1. Being an ORF, TRBV23-1 has a function that is uncertain. The sample comprised PBMCs or T cells enriched from blood (not recorded which). This sequence was found in a woman in her twenties or thirties who had recovered from COVID-19. The CDR3 spells CARDRGYQPQHF. CDR3 bases: TGCGCCCGCGACAGGGGTTATCAGCCCCAGCATTTT.